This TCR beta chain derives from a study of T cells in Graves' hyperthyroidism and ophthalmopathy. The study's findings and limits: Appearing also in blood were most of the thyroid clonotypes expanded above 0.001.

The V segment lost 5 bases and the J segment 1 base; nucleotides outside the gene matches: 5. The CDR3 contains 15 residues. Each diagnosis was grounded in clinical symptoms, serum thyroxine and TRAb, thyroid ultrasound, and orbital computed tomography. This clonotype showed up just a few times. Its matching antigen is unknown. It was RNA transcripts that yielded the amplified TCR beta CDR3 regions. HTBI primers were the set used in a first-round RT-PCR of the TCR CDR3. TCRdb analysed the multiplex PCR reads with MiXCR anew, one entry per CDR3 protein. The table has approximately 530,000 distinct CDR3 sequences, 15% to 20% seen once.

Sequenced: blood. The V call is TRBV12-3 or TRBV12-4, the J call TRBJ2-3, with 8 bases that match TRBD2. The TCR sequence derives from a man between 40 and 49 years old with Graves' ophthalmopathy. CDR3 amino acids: CASSPSGLGTDTQYF. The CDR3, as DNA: TGTGCCAGCAGTCCCTCGGGACTAGGCACAGATACGCAGTATTTT.